This paragraph reports one TCR beta chain. What it binds is unknown. The CDR3 runs to 15 residues. The junction had 7 bases not matched to a gene; V was cut back by 0 bases and J by 6 bases. Germline lookup yields CDR1 SGDLS and CDR2 YYNGEE. Together with a sample-barcoded 5' primer, a J-beta primer mix was included in a second PCR lasting roughly 6 to 12 cycles. TCRdb passed the 5' RACE reads through MiXCR, listing each CDR3 protein once. The sample has 1.5 million to 2 million distinct CDR3 sequences, just under 50% seen once; the top ten hold less than 2.5%. This entry is derived from a study of blood T cells in healthy people across ages. Findings and caveats of the study: Comparison with aged donors showed that long-lived donors had more naive CD4+ cells and higher diversity. Unsorted PBMC input precluded a conclusive naive versus antigen-experienced comparison. Older individuals had lower TCR beta diversity per million T cells (the decline was roughly linear).

V gene TRBV9 combines with J gene TRBJ2-5; 8 nucleotides agree with TRBD2. What was sequenced was blood. The sequence was collected from a woman in her 40s in good health. The CDR3: CASSVDSGVGKTQYF. CDR3 nucleotide sequence: TGTGCCAGCAGCGTAGATAGCGGGGTCGGGAAGACCCAGTACTTC.